This TCR beta chain was observed in a study of identical twins. V dropped 2 bases and J dropped 0; count of bases not matched to a gene: 2. The CDR3 runs 16 residues. Germline assignment: CDR1 MNHEY and CDR2 SVGEGT. Every sampled donor was Caucasian and healthy. Via MiXCR, TCRdb re-called the 5' RACE reads, giving one row per CDR3 protein. The sample has roughly 1,500,000 distinct CDR3 sequences; 25% to 35% are singletons. Study outcomes and limitations: The authors noted that invariant MAIT and iNKT cells could partly confound zero-insertion analyses. A cross-sectional statistical analysis, not follow-up of the same donors, supported the conclusions. While abundant cord blood beta clonotypes carried fewer insertions, memory repertoires showed no such pattern.

A few counts support this clonotype. The antigen is unknown. The chain carries TRBV6-2 or TRBV6-3 and TRBJ2-3; 10 positions agree with TRBD1. The sample taken for sequencing was cord blood. This sequence originates from a newborn girl in good health. CDR3 DNA: TGTGCCAGCAGTTACGGGGACAGGGGCAGCACAGATACGCAGTATTTT. This encodes CASSYGDRGSTDTQYF.